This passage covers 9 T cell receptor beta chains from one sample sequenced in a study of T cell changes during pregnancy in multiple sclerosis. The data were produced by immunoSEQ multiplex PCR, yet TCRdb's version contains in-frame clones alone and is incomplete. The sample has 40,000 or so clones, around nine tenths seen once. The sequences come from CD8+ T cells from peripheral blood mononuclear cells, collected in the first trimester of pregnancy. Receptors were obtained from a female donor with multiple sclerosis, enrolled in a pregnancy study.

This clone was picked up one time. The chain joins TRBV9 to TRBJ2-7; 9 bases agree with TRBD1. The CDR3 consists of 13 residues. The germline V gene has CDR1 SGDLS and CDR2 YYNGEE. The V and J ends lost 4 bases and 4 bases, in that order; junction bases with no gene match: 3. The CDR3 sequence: CASSTGGGYEQYF. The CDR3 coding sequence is TGTGCCAGCAGCACAGGGGGCGGGTACGAGCAGTACTTC.

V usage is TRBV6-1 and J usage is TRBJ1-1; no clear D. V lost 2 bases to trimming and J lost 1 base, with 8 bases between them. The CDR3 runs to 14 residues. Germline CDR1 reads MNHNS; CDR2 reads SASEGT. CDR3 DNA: TGTGCCAGCAGTGAACATGGAGGGAACACTGAAGCTTTCTTT. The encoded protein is CASSEHGGNTEAFF.

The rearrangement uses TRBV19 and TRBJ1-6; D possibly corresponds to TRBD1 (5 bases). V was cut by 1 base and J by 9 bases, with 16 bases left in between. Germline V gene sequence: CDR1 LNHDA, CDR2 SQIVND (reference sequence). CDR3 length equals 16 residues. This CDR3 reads CASSIANGASGSPLHF. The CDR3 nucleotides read TGTGCCAGTAGTATAGCCAACGGGGCTAGCGGTTCACCCCTCCACTTT.

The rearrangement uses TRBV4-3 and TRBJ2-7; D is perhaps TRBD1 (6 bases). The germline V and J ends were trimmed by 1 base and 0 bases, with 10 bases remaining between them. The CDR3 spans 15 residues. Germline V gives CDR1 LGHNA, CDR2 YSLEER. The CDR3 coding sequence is TGCGCCAGCAGCCAAGGGGGACAACCCTCCTACGAGCAGTACTTC. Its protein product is CASSQGGQPSYEQYF.

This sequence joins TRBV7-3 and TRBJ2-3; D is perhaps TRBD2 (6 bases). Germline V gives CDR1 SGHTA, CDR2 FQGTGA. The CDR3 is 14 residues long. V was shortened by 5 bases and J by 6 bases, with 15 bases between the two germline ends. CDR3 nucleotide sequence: TGTGCCAGCAGCCTTAGCGGTGGGGCGGATACGCAGTATTTT. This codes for CASSLSGGADTQYF.

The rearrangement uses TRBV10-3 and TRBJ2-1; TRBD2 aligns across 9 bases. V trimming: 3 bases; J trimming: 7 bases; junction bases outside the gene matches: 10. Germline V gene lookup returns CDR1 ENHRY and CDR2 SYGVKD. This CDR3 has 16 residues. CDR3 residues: CAISDGGGGARNEQFF. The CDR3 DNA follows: TGTGCCATCAGTGACGGCGGCGGGGGGGCCAGGAATGAGCAGTTCTTC.

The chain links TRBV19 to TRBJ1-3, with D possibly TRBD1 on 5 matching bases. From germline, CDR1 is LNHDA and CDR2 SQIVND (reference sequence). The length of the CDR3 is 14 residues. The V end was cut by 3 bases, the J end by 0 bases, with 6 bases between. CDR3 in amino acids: CASSMTVSGNTIYF. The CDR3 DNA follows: TGTGCCAGTAGTATGACAGTCTCTGGAAACACCATATATTTT.

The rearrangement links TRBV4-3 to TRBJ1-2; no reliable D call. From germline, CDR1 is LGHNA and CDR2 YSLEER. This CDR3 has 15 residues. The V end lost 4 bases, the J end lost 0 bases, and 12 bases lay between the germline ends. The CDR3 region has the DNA TGCGCCAGCAGCCCATCCTTAATAGCTAACTATGGCTACACCTTC. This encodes CASSPSLIANYGYTF.

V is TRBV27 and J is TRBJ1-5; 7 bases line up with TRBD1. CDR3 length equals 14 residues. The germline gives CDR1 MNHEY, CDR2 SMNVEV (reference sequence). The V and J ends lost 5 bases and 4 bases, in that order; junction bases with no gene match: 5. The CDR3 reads CASSQGGTNQPQHF. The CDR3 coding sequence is TGTGCCAGCAGTCAGGGGGGTACTAATCAGCCCCAGCATTTT.